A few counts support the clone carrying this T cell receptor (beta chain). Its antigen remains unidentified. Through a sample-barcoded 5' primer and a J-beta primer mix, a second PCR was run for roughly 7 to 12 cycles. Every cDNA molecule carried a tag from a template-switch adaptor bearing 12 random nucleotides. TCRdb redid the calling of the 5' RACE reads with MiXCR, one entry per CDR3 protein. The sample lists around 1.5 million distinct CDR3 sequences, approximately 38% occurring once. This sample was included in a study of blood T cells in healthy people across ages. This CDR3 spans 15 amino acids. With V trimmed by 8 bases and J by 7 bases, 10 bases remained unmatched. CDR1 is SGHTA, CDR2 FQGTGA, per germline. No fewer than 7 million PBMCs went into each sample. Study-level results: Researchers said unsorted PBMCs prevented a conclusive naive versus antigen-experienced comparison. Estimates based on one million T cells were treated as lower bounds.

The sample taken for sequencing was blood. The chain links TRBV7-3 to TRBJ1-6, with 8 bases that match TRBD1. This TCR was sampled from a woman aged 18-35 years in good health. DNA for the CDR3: TGTGCCAGCCGCGCGCAGGGGGCGTGGAATTCACCCCTCCACTTT. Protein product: CASRAQGAWNSPLHF.